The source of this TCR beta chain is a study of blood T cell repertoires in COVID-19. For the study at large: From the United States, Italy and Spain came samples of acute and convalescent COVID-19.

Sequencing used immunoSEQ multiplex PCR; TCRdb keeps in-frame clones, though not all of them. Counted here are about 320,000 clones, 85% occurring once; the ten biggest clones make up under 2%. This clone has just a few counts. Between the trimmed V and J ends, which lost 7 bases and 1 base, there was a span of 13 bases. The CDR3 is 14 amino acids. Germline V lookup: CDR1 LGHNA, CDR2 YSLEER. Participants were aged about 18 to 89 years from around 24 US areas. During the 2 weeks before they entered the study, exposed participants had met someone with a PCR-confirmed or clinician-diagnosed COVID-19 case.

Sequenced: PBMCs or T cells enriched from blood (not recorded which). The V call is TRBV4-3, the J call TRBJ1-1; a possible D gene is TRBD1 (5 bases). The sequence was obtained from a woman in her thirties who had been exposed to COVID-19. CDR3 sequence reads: CASIWGEKNTEAFF. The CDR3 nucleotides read TGCGCCAGCATTTGGGGGGAGAAGAACACTGAAGCTTTCTTT.